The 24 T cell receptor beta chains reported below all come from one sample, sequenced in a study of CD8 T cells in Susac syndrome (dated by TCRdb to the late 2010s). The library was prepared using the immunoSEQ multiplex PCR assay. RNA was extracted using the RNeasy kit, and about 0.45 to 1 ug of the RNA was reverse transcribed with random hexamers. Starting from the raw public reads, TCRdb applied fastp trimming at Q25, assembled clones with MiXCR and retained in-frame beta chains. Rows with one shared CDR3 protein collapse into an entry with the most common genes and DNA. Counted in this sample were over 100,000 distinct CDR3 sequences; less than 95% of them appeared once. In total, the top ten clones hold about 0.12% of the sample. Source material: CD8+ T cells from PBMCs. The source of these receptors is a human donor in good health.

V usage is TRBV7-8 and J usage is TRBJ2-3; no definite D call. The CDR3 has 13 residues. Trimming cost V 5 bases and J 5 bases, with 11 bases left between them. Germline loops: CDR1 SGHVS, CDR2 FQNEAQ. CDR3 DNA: TGTGCCAGCAGCGATAGGATAGGAGATACGCAGTATTTT. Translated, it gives CASSDRIGDTQYF. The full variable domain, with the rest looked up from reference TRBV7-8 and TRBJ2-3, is GAGVSQSPRYKVAKRGQDVALRCDPISGHVSLFWYQQALGQGPEFLTYFQNEAQLDKSGLPSDRFFAERPEGSVSTLKIQRTQQEDSAVYLCASSDRIGDTQYFGPGTRLTVL.

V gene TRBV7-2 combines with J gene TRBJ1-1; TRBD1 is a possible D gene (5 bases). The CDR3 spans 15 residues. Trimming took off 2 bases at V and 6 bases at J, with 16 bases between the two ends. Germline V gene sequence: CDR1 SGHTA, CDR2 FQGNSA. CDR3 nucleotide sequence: TGTGCCAGCAGCTTAAGCAGGGAATATATCGCTGAAGCTTTCTTT. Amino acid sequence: CASSLSREYIAEAFF.

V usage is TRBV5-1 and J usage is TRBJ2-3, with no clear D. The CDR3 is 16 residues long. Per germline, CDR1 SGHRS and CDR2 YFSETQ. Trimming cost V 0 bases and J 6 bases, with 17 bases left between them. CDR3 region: CASSLAPIPRADTQYF. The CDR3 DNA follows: TGCGCCAGCAGCTTGGCCCCTATCCCGCGCGCGGATACGCAGTATTTT.

Here the CDR3 DNA reads TGTGCCAGCAGTTACGAAGCGGGGGCGGTCAGGTTCTTC. Translated: CASSYEAGAVRFF. This chain uses TRBV6-5 with TRBJ2-1; 8 bases agree with TRBD2. V dropped 2 bases and J dropped 15; count of bases not matched to a gene: 9. Germline V gene sequence: CDR1 MNHEY, CDR2 SVGAGI. This CDR3 spans 13 amino acids.

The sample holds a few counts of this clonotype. For the CDR3, the DNA is TGTGCCAGCAGTTCCCCTCGGGCAGAAGGGGGCTACACCTTC. As protein: CASSSPRAEGGYTF. The V call is TRBV27, the J call TRBJ1-2; D call uncertain. CDR3 length: 14 residues. Looked up from germline, CDR1 is MNHEY and CDR2 is SMNVEV (reference sequence). V was clipped by 4 bases and J by 8 bases, with 17 bases between them.

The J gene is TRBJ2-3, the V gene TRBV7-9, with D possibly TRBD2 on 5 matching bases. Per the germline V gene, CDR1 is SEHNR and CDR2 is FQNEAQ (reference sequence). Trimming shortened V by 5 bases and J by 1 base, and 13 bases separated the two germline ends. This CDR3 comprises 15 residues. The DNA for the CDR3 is TGTGCCAGCAGCCCAGAAGGCGGGCGCACAGATACGCAGTATTTT. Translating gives CASSPEGGRTDTQYF.

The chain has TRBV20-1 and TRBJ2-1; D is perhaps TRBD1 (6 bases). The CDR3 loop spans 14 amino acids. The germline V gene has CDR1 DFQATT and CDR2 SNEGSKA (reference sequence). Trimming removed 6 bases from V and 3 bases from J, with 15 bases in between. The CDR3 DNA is TGCAGTGCCACGGGACATCGAGGCTACAATGAGCAGTTCTTC. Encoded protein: CSATGHRGYNEQFF.

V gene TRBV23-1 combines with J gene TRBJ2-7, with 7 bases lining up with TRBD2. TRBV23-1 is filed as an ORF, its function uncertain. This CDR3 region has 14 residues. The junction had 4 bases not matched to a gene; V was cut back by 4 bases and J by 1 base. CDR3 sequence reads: CASSPSGRSYEQYF. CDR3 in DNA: TGCGCCAGCAGTCCTAGCGGTCGTTCCTACGAGCAGTACTTC.

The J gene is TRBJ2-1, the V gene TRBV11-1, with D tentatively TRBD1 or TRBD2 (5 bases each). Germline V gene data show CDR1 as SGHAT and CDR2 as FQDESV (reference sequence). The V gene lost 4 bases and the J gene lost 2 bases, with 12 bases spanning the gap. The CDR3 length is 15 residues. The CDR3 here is CASSSGAGPYNEQFF. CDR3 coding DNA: TGTGCCAGCAGCTCCGGGGCAGGGCCCTACAATGAGCAGTTCTTC.

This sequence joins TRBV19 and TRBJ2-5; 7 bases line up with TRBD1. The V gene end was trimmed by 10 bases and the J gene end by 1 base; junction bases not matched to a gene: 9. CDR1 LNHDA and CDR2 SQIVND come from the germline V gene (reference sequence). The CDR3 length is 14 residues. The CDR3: CATSFGQVQETQYF. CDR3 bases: TGTGCCACATCATTTGGACAGGTCCAAGAGACCCAGTACTTC.

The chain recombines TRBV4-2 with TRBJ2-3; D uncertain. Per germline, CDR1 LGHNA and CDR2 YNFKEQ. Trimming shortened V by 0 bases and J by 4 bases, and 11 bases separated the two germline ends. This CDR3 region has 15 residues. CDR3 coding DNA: TGTGCCAGCAGCCAAGATCCCACCCCGGCAGATACGCAGTATTTT. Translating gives CASSQDPTPADTQYF.

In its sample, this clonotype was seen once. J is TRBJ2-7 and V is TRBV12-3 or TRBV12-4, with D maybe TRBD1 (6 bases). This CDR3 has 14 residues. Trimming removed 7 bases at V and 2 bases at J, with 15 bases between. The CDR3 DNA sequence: TGTGCCAGCACCTCGGGGACAAAACCCTACGAGCAGTACTTC. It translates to CASTSGTKPYEQYF.

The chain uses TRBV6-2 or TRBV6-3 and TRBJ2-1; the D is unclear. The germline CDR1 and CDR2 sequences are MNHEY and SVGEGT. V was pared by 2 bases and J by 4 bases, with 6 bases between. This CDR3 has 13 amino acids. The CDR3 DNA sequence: TGTGCCAGCAGTTACAGGGAATACAATGAGCAGTTCTTC. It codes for CASSYREYNEQFF.

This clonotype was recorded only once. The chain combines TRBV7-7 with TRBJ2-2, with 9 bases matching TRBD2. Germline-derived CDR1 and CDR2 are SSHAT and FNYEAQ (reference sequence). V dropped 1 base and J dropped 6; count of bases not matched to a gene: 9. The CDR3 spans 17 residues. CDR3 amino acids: CASSLGQFGTSPGELFF. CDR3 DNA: TGTGCCAGCAGCTTAGGGCAGTTTGGGACTAGCCCCGGGGAGCTGTTTTTT.

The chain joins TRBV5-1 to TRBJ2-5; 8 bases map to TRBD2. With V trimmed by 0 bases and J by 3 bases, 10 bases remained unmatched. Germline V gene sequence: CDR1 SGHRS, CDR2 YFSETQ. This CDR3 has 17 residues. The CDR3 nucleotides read TGCGCCAGCAGCTTGGGTCACTCCGGCGGGGGGAAAGAGACCCAGTACTTC. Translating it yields CASSLGHSGGGKETQYF.

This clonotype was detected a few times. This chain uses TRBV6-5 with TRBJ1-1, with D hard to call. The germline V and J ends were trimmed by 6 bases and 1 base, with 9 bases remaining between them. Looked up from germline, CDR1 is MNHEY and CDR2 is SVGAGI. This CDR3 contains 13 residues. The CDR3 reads CASRSGGNTEAFF. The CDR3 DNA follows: TGTGCCAGCAGGTCAGGAGGGAACACTGAAGCTTTCTTT.

The CDR3 spells CASSSMGDNQPQHF. In DNA, the CDR3 is TGTGCCAGCAGTTCCATGGGGGACAATCAGCCCCAGCATTTT. The V gene is TRBV7-2, the J gene TRBJ1-5; D is perhaps TRBD1 (5 bases). CDR3 length: 14 amino acids. Germline values: CDR1 SGHTA, CDR2 FQGNSA. V lost 6 bases, J lost 3 bases, and 12 bases lay in between.

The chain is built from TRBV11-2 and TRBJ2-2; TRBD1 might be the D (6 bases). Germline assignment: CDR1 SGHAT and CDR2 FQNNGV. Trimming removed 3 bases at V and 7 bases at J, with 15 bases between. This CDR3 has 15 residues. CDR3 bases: TGTGCCAGCAGCTTGACATACAGGGAAGGCGGGGAGCTGTTTTTT. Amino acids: CASSLTYREGGELFF.

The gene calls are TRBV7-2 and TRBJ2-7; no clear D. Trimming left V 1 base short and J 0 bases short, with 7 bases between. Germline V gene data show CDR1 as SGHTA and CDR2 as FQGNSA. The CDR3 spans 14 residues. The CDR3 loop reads CASSLEGFSYEQYF. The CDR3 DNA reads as TGTGCCAGCAGCTTAGAAGGGTTCTCCTACGAGCAGTACTTC.

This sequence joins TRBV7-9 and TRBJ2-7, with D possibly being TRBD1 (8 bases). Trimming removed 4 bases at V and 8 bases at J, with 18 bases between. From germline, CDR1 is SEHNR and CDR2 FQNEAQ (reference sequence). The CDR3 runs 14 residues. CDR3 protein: CASSSDREGLQQYF. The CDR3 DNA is TGTGCCAGCAGCTCGGACAGGGAGGGCCTCCAGCAGTACTTC.

In DNA, the CDR3 is TGTGCCAGCAGCGAAAGGGCCGAGAACACTGAAGCTTTCTTT. The encoded protein is CASSERAENTEAFF. This chain links TRBV9 with TRBJ1-1; unclear D gene. Trimming left V 3 bases short and J 1 base short, with 10 bases between. The CDR3 covers 14 residues. Germline CDR1 is SGDLS and CDR2 is YYNGEE.

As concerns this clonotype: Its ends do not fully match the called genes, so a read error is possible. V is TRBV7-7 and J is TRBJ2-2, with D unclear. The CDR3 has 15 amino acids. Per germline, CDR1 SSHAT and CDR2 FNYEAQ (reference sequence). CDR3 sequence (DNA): TGTGCTAGCAGCTTAGACCGTACGAACACCGGGGAGCTGTTTTTT. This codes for CASSLDRTNTGELFF. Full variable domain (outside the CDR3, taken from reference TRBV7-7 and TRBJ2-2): GAGVSQSPRYKVTKRGQDVTLRCDPISSHATLYWYQQALGQGPEFLTYFNYEAQPDKSGLPSDRFSAERPEGSISTLTIQRTEQRDSAMYRCASSLDRTNTGELFFGEGSRLTVL.

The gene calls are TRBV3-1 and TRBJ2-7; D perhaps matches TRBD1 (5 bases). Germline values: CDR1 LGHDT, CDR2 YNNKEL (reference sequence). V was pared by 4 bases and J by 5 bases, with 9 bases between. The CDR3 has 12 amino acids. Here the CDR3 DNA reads TGTGCCAGCAGCCCAGGGTTCGACGAGCAGTACTTC. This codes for CASSPGFDEQYF.

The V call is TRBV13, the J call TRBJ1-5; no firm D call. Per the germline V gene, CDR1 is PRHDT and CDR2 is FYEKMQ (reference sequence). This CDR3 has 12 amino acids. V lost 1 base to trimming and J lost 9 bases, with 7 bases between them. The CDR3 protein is CASSLASLPQHF. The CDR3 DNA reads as TGTGCCAGCAGCTTAGCCTCTTTGCCCCAGCATTTT.